The following is a T cell receptor (beta chain) sequence with its context. The V end lost 0 bases, the J end lost 2 bases, and 6 bases lay between the germline ends. The CDR3 length is 13 residues. Germline CDR1 and CDR2: SGHKS and YYEKEE (reference sequence). The data stem from a study of T cells of healthy individuals. One entry per CDR3 protein results from TCRdb running MiXCR on the 5' RACE reads. The table lists some 85,000 distinct CDR3 sequences, roughly 5% of them singletons. The rearrangement links TRBV5-5 to TRBJ2-7; D gene ambiguous. This receptor was obtained from a female donor in good health. The CDR3, as DNA: TGTGCCAGCAGCTTGGACACAGCCTACGAGCAGTACTTC. Translating it yields CASSLDTAYEQYF.